These T cell receptor beta chains were read from a single sample in a study of tumor-infiltrating lymphocytes in localized non-small cell lung cancer. Repertoires were generated with immunoSEQ multiplex PCR, while TCRdb's copy carries only in-frame clones and drops some. The repertoire holds about 9,200 clones, with approximately 82% as singletons. The sequenced material came from uninvolved lung tissue not adjacent to the tumor. These receptor sequences come from a human donor with non-small cell lung cancer. Both conserved end residues are part of each CDR3. The D gene is left open where the match is weak. For some rows the clone size is stated as once, few or many, or as a class when expanded; others skip it.

j_call v_call clone_size d_call cdr3_nt cdr3_aa
TRBJ2-1 TRBV4-3 . . TGCGCCAGCAGCAAAGCGTCGGGGTACAATGAGCAGTTCTTC CASSKASGYNEQFF
TRBJ2-2 TRBV6-6 . TRBD1 TGTGCCAGCAGGAAGACAGGGGACCTCACCGGGGAGCTGTTTTTT CASRKTGDLTGELFF
TRBJ1-3 TRBV28 . . TGTGCCAGCAGTTTTGCGGGATTCCAAACTGGAAACACCATATATTTT CASSFAGFQTGNTIYF
TRBJ1-1 TRBV19 . . TGTGCCAGTAGCTATCAGGGTGGGGGCACTGAAGCTTTCTTT CASSYQGGGTEAFF
TRBJ2-7 TRBV7-6 . . TGTGCCAGCAGCTTAGGGCAGGGGCTTCCCGTAGAGCAGTACTTC CASSLGQGLPVEQYF
TRBJ1-2 TRBV6-5 . . TGTGCCAGCAGTTACGCCGACTTAAACTATGGCTACACCTTC CASSYADLNYGYTF
TRBJ2-1 TRBV27 . . TGTGCCAGCAGTTTATTCCGGCCCTACAATGAGCAGTTCTTC CASSLFRPYNEQFF
TRBJ2-2 TRBV6-6 . . TGTGCCAGCAGTTACAACCGGCGGACGAACACCGGGGAGCTGTTTTTT CASSYNRRTNTGELFF
TRBJ2-3 TRBV2 once . TGTGCCAGCACGCAGAGCACAGATACGCAGTATTTT CASTQSTDTQYF
TRBJ2-5 TRBV6-5 . . TGTGCCATCAGAATCGGGGAGACCCAGTACTTC CAIRIGETQYF
TRBJ1-4 TRBV11-2 . . TGTGCCAGCAGCTTACTTACCGGCGGTACTAATGAAAAACTGTTTTTT CASSLLTGGTNEKLFF
TRBJ2-5 TRBV11-2 . . TGTGCCAGCAGCCTAACAGGGTGGGGAGAGACCCAGTACTTC CASSLTGWGETQYF
TRBJ1-1 TRBV9 . TRBD1 TGTGCCAGCAGCTCGAGGACAGGGGACACTGAAGCTTTCTTT CASSSRTGDTEAFF
TRBJ1-1 TRBV11-2 . . TGTGCCAGCAGCTTAGCTTTAGGGTCGAACACTGAAGCTTTCTTT CASSLALGSNTEAFF
TRBJ1-2 TRBV6-5 . . TGTGCCAGCAGGGAGACACAGGGAGGGGGCTACACCTTC CASRETQGGGYTF
TRBJ2-7 TRBV6-5 . . TGTGCCAGCAGTTACGAAGGCTACGAGCAGTACTTC CASSYEGYEQYF
TRBJ2-7 TRBV20-1 . . TGCAGTGCTAGGAGGATCGCGCAGTACTTC CSARRIAQYF
TRBJ2-1 TRBV7-9 . . TGTGCCAGCAGCTTTTCCGGGGCTGGGGGTTACAATGAGCAGTTCTTC CASSFSGAGGYNEQFF
TRBJ1-3 TRBV7-2 few . TGTGCCAGCAGCTTCGGGGGACTCGGAAACACCATATATTTT CASSFGGLGNTIYF
TRBJ1-2 TRBV19 . . TGTGCCAGTAGTATAGCCACACGGGAGGGATATGGCTACACCTTC CASSIATREGYGYTF
TRBJ1-5 TRBV2 few TRBD1 TGTGCCAGCAGTGAAGGAGACAGGGTCGGTCAGCCCCAGCATTTT CASSEGDRVGQPQHF
TRBJ2-7 TRBV27 . TRBD2 TGTGCCAGCAGTTTTAGTCACGGGAGGGTCGGCTACGAGCAGTACTTC CASSFSHGRVGYEQYF
TRBJ2-5 TRBV30 . . TGTGCCTGGTCGCAGGAGCTGGCCCAGTACTTC CAWSQELAQYF
TRBJ1-5 TRBV4-3 medium-sized . TGCGCCAGCAGCCAAGGACTGGACAGCTATAGCAATCAGCCCCAGCATTTT CASSQGLDSYSNQPQHF
TRBJ1-2 TRBV27 . . TGTGCCAGCAGTTTATCGAGGGGACACCCAACAGGGGGCTACACCTTC CASSLSRGHPTGGYTF
TRBJ2-3 TRBV13 . . TGTGCCAGCAGCCGGCGTGACTCCCATACGCAGTATTTT CASSRRDSHTQYF
TRBJ2-3 TRBV5-1 . . TGCGCCAGCAGCTGGAGAATCACAGATACGCAGTATTTT CASSWRITDTQYF
TRBJ1-4 TRBV6-1 . . TGTGCCAGCAGTGAATTGAACGGTGAAAAACTGTTTTTT CASSELNGEKLFF
TRBJ1-2 TRBV5-1 . . TGCGCCAGCAGCTTTGATGGCAATGGCTACACCTTC CASSFDGNGYTF
TRBJ1-1 TRBV9 . . TGTGCCAGCAGCCCCCGTGGAGGGGCGGCTTTCTTT CASSPRGGAAFF
TRBJ2-3 TRBV28 . . TGTGCCAGCCAGAGTCCGACAGTCTTCTTCACAGATACGCAGTATTTT CASQSPTVFFTDTQYF
TRBJ2-7 TRBV6-1 . . TGTGCCAGCAGTGTGAGGGAGGCTGCTGGCGAGCAGTACTTC CASSVREAAGEQYF
TRBJ2-2 TRBV19 . . TGTGCCAGTAGTTACCCGAACACCGGGGAGCTGTTTTTT CASSYPNTGELFF
TRBJ1-4 TRBV19 . TRBD1 TGTGCCAGTAGCGGGACAGGGGGCTGGGATGAAAAACTGTTTTTT CASSGTGGWDEKLFF
TRBJ1-4 TRBV28 few . TGTGCCAGCAGTTTTCGTGGAACTAATGAAAAACTGTTTTTT CASSFRGTNEKLFF
TRBJ1-2 TRBV4-2 . . TGTGCCAGCAGCCAAGACTCGCATACGACTAACTATGGCTACACCTTC CASSQDSHTTNYGYTF
TRBJ1-4 TRBV9 . . TGTGCCAGCAGCGTATCCGGCGCGGATAATGAAAAACTGTTTTTT CASSVSGADNEKLFF
TRBJ2-6 TRBV7-2 . . TGTGCCAGCAGCCAGTCAGGAACCGGGGCCAACGTCCTGACTTTC CASSQSGTGANVLTF
TRBJ2-3 TRBV4-3 . TRBD2 TGCGCCAGCAGCCAAGAACTAGCGGGAGCAGATACGCAGTATTTT CASSQELAGADTQYF
TRBJ2-5 TRBV6-5 . TRBD2 TGTGCCAGCAGTCAAAGCGGGGGAACCCAGTACTTC CASSQSGGTQYF
TRBJ2-7 TRBV28 once TRBD2 TGTGCCAGCAGTTTTAGCGGGGGCATCTCCTACGAGCAGTACTTC CASSFSGGISYEQYF
TRBJ1-1 TRBV10-2 . . TGCGCCAGCGGATACCAGAAGAACACTGAAGCTTTCTTT CASGYQKNTEAFF
TRBJ2-7 TRBV2 . . TGTGCCAGCAGTGTTGCGTGGCCGACCTACGAGCAGTACTTC CASSVAWPTYEQYF
TRBJ2-6 TRBV5-1 . TRBD1 TGCGCCAGCAGCTGGGGACAGGCCTCTGGGGCCAACGTCCTGACTTTC CASSWGQASGANVLTF
TRBJ1-6 TRBV4-3 . TRBD1 TGCGCCAGCAGCCAAGATCCCGGGACAGGGAATTCACCCCTCCACTTT CASSQDPGTGNSPLHF
TRBJ2-3 TRBV9 . TRBD2 TGTGCCAGCAGCGTAGAGCCGGGACTAGCGGGGGGGCCGACAGATACGCAGTATTTT CASSVEPGLAGGPTDTQYF
TRBJ1-2 TRBV5-4 . . TGTGCCAGCAGCTTGGAATACTTTAACTATGGCTACACCTTC CASSLEYFNYGYTF
TRBJ2-2 TRBV4-3 . . TGCGCCAGCAGCCAAGTCAATTACGGGAACGCCGGGGAGCTGTTTTTT CASSQVNYGNAGELFF
TRBJ2-5 TRBV20-1 . . TGCAGTGGGAAGTACCAAGAGACCCAGTACTTC CSGKYQETQYF
TRBJ1-2 TRBV19 few . TGTGCCAGTATAGGACAAGGCGTCTATGGCTACACCTTC CASIGQGVYGYTF
TRBJ1-6 TRBV6-6 . . TGTGCCAGCAGTTACCGCCAGGAGAATTCACCCCTCCACTTT CASSYRQENSPLHF
TRBJ2-7 TRBV28 . TRBD1 TGTGCCAGCAGTTTAAGGGGGCAGATCGACGAGCAGTACTTC CASSLRGQIDEQYF
TRBJ1-6 TRBV7-3 . . TGTGCCAGCAGCTTAGGGGGGAGCGGTTCACCCCTCCACTTT CASSLGGSGSPLHF